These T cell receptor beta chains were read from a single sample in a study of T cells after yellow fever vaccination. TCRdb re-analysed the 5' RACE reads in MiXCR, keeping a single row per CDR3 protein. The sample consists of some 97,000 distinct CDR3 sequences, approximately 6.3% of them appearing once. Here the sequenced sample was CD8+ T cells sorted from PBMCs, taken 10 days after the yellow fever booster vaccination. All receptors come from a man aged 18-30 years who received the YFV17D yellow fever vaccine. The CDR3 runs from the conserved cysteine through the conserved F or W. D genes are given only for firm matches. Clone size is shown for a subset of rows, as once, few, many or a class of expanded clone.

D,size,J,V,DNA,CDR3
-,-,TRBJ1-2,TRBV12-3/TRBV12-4,TGTGCCAGCAGTTTCATCAAGGGCGGTGGCTACACCTTC,CASSFIKGGGYTF
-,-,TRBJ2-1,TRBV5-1,TGCGCCAGCAGCTTGGCGGACAGCCCCTACAATGAGCAGTTCTTC,CASSLADSPYNEQFF
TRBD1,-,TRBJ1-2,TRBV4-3,TGCGCCAGCAGCCAGGGGACAGGATACAACTATGGCTACACCTTC,CASSQGTGYNYGYTF
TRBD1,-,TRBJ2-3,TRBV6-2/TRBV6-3,TGTGCCAGCAGTTACTCGATAGGACAGGCTTCCCACGCAGATACGCAGTATTTT,CASSYSIGQASHADTQYF
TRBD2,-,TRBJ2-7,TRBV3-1,TGTGCCAGCAGCCACCCGGCGGGGGGGTCCTACGAGCAGTACTTC,CASSHPAGGSYEQYF
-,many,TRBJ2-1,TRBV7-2,TGTGCCAGCAGCTCCCCTGGGCGTCCGGAAGGGAGTGAGCAGTTCTTC,CASSSPGRPEGSEQFF
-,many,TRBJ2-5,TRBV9,TGTGCCAGCAGCGTTGAGGGGGACCCGTTGTACTTC,CASSVEGDPLYF
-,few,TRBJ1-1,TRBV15,TGTGCCACCAGCAGTAAGGGTTACACTGAAGCTTTCTTT,CATSSKGYTEAFF
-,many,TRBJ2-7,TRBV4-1,TGCGCCAGCAGCCAAGGATCCTGGCCCGAGCAGTACTTC,CASSQGSWPEQYF
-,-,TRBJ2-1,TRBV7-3,TGTGCCAGCAGCTCGACTGGGATCGGTCCCTACAATGAGCAGTTCTTC,CASSSTGIGPYNEQFF
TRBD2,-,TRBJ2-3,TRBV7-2,TGTGCCAGCAGCTTCGGGGGGACCGTAACAGATACGCAGTATTTT,CASSFGGTVTDTQYF
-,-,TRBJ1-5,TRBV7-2,TGTGCCAGCAGCCCGACGAAACAGTTTCATCAGCCCCAGCATTTT,CASSPTKQFHQPQHF
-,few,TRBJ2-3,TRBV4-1,TGCGCCAGCAGCACCTCCGGGACTAGCACAGATACGCAGTATTTT,CASSTSGTSTDTQYF
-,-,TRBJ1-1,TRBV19,TGTGCCAGTAGACTTTCGGGGAACACTGAAGCTTTCTTT,CASRLSGNTEAFF
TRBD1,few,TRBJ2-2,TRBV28,TGTGCCAGCAGAGGACAGGGGTCACGGAACACCGGGGAGCTGTTTTTT,CASRGQGSRNTGELFF
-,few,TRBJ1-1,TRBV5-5,TGTGCCAGCAGCCTGACGGGGGCGCCCGAAGCTTTCTTT,CASSLTGAPEAFF
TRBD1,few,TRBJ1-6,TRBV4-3,TGCGCCAGCAGCCAAGATCGTGACAGGGCCCCTTCACCCCTCCACTTT,CASSQDRDRAPSPLHF
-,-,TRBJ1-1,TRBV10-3,TGTGCCATCAGTCCCGGTCTTATGGGCACTGAAGCTTTCTTT,CAISPGLMGTEAFF
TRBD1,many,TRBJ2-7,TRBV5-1,TGCGCCAGCAGCTTGGGGGACAGCACCTACGAGCAGTACTTC,CASSLGDSTYEQYF
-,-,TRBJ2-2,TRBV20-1,TGCAGTGCTAGTAGGTCAACCGGGGAGCTGTTTTTT,CSASRSTGELFF
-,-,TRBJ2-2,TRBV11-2,TGTGCCAGCAGCTTAGAAGGAAGCGACCTTTTTGGCGGGGAGCTGTTTTTT,CASSLEGSDLFGGELFF
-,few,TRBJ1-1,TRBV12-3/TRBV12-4,TGTGCCAGCAGTGTCAACACTGAAGCTTTCTTT,CASSVNTEAFF
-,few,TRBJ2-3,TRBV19,TGTGCCAGTAGGGTTACGGGGTCCTCGGCAGATACGCAGTATTTT,CASRVTGSSADTQYF
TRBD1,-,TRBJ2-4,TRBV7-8,TGTGCCAGCGGAGAGAGACAGGGGGCGCGCGACATTCAGTACTTC,CASGERQGARDIQYF
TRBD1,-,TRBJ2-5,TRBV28,TGTGCCAGCACTTCCCCGGTTCGCCTGACAGGGGGAAGCCAAGAGACCCAGTACTTC,CASTSPVRLTGGSQETQYF
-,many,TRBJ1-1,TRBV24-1,TGTGCCACCGGGGGGGCTGAAGCTTTCTTT,CATGGAEAFF
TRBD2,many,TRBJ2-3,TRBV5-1,TGCGCCAGCAGCCCCAGTATAGCGGGGTTCCCAGATACGCAGTATTTT,CASSPSIAGFPDTQYF
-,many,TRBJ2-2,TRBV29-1,TGCAGCGTTGGTCTCGGGACCGCGAACACCGGGGAGCTGTTTTTT,CSVGLGTANTGELFF
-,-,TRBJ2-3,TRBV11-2,TGTGCCAGCAGCTTGGGGGTTGGGTCAGATACGCAGTATTTT,CASSLGVGSDTQYF
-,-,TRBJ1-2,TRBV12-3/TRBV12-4,TGTGCCAGCACCTCAAACGGTGACCAACTCCCTAGGGGCTACACCTTC,CASTSNGDQLPRGYTF
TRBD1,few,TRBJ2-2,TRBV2,TGTGCCAGCAGTGGGCCGAAGGGGGCGCCGAACACCGGGGAGCTGTTTTTT,CASSGPKGAPNTGELFF
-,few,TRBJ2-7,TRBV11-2,TGTGCCAGCAGCTTAGGAGGACGGACCTACGAGCAGTACTTC,CASSLGGRTYEQYF
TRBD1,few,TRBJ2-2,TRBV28,TGTGCCAGCAGTTTCAGGGACAGGGGCACCGGGGAGCTGTTTTTT,CASSFRDRGTGELFF
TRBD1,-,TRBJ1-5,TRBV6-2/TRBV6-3,TGTGCCAGCAGTTGGACAGGGTTTAATCAGCCCCAGCATTTT,CASSWTGFNQPQHF